This T cell receptor (beta chain) was captured in a study of PD-1 blockade in classical Hodgkin lymphoma. Relapse after autologous stem cell transplantation occurred in every patient, and brentuximab vedotin exposure varied. General study points: Differences between repertoires have undefined causes, possibly disease activity or prior therapy. CD4+ but not CD8+ TCR diversity rose significantly by C4D1.

Of note for this clone: As yet, its antigen is unknown.

The CDR3 length is 17 residues. Between the trimmed V and J ends, which lost 6 bases and 1 base, there was a span of 19 bases. From germline, CDR1 is MNHEY and CDR2 SMNVEV (reference sequence). Profiled with immunoSEQ multiplex PCR; TCRdb holds only in-frame clones, not every one. The data contain some 93,000 clones, roughly 92% of them singletons. Sequencing was performed on peripheral blood mononuclear cells (PBMCs), taken at baseline. The chain joins TRBV27 to TRBJ2-4; tentative D call: TRBD2 (6 bases). The clonotype originates from a human donor with classical Hodgkin lymphoma. CDR3 nucleotide sequence: TGTGCCAGCAGGCTGCGGTACGGGAGTAATGCCAAAAACATTCAGTACTTC. It yields the protein CASRLRYGSNAKNIQYF.